Included here is one TCR beta chain sequence, with context. The antigen it recognizes is unknown. Base qualities are missing; no much larger clone stands one base away. The trial excluded patients who had a history of autoimmune disease or who were on systemic immunosuppression. Peripheral blood for TCR sequencing was collected from all dose cohorts at baseline, on cycle 4 day 1, and on cycle 7 day 1. The samples were drawn from a first-in-human, open-label, multicenter phase I dose-escalation trial of ivuxolimab. The trial enrolled adults with locally advanced or metastatic head and neck squamous cell, hepatocellular, melanoma or renal cell carcinoma. Before TCR sequencing, CD4+ T cells and CD8+ T cells were sorted from peripheral blood as separate populations. The CDR3 sequence holds 14 residues, the cysteine and phenylalanine included. The DNA shown is the 42-base CDR3, in frame from base 1. The V end loses 2 bases and the J end loses 2 bases, and a stretch of 8 bases separates them. Sequences SGHRS (CDR1) and YFSETQ (CDR2) are obtained from the germline V gene.

The data were obtained in a study of OX40 agonist ivuxolimab in advanced cancers. Study-level background: Ivuxolimab, which targeted the costimulatory receptor OX40 (CD134), was an agonistic, fully human IgG2 monoclonal antibody. Intravenous ivuxolimab was administered to patients every 2 weeks at six dose levels: 0.01, 0.1, 0.3, 1.5, 3 and 10 mg/kg. Of the roughly 52 dose-escalation patients, hepatocellular carcinoma was present in about 20, melanoma in approximately 15, renal cell carcinoma in 9 and head and neck cancer in 9. A male proportion of around 80% and a mean age of approximately 61 years, ranging from about 23 to 90, were recorded for the dose-escalation cohort. Patients were allowed to have had prior anti-PD-1, anti-PD-L1 or anti-CTLA-4 therapy, and around 40% of the dose-escalation patients had previously received checkpoint inhibitors. Partial responses occurred in three dose-escalation patients: two with cutaneous melanoma and one with hepatocellular carcinoma. Peripheral TCRbeta sequencing was intended to test whether TCR sequence diversity was altered and clonal T-cell expansion was caused by ivuxolimab. The monotherapy dose-escalation portion (N ≈ 52 patients) of the phase I ivuxolimab trial is reported in the paper.

For sequencing of the TCRbeta CDR3 region, genomic DNA was extracted from the sorted cells. The immunoSEQ Assay was used for sequencing of TCRbeta CDR3 regions. TCRdb limited this immuneACCESS table to in-frame rearrangements with V and J called. A share of clones is missing; checked studies link under half to unresolved V genes, and the rest is unexplained. A total of approximately 84,000 clones appear in this sample, 85% to 90% of them only once. 0.8% to 1% of the sample belongs to the ten largest clones. On the study overall, not on this receptor specifically: The antigen specificity of the clonally expanded peripheral T cells was not determined. Low levels of normalized T-cell clonal expansion were also seen in some nonresponding patients. After ivuxolimab, more expanded clones were found on average in CD8+ T cells than in CD4+ T cells. In the 0.1-3.0 mg/kg groups, partial responders had among the lowest normalized peripheral clonal expansion, particularly in CD8+ T cells. At doses from 0.1 to 3.0 mg/kg, clonal expansion was seen in both CD4+ and CD8+ blood T cells between baseline and week 6.

The chain employs TRBV5-1 and TRBJ2-1; TRBD2 is a possible D gene, resting on 5 matching bases. This TCR was sampled from an adult with an advanced solid tumor such as melanoma, head and neck, liver or kidney cancer. This specimen was CD4+ or CD8+ T cells sorted from blood, taken in a trial of the OX40 agonist ivuxolimab. For the CDR3, the sequence is CASSFSVAYNEQFF. The base sequence is TGCGCCAGCAGCTTTAGCGTCGCCTACAATGAGCAGTTCTTC.